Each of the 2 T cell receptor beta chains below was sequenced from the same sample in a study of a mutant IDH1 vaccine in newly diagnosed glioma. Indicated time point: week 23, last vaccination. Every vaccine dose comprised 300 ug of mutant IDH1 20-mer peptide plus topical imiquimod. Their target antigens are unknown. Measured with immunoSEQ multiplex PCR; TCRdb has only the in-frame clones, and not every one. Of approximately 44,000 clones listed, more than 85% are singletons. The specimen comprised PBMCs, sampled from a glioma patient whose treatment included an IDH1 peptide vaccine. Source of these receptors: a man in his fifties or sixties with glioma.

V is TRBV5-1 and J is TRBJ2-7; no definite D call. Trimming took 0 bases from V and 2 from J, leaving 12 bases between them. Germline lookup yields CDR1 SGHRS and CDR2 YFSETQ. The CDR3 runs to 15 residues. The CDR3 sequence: CASSLDPTGTYEQYF. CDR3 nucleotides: TGCGCCAGCAGCTTGGACCCTACTGGTACCTACGAGCAGTACTTC.

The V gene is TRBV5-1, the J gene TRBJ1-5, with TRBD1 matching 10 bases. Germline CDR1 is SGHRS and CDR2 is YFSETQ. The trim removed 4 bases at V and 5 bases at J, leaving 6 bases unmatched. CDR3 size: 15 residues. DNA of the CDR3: TGCGCCAGCAGCGACGGGACAGGGGAGCATCAGCCCCAGCATTTT. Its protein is CASSDGTGEHQPQHF. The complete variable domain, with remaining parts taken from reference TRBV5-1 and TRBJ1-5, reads KAGVTQTPRYLIKTRGQQVTLSCSPISGHRSVSWYQQTPGQGLQFLFEYFSETQRNKGNFPGRFSGRQFSNSRSEMNVSTLELGDSALYLCASSDGTGEHQPQHFGDGTRLSIL.